This T cell receptor beta chain was retrieved from a study of vaccination and CD4 T cells after COVID-19 (dated by TCRdb to between 2021 and 2023). With respect to the entire study: Every convalescent patient had a positive nasal swab PCR test for SARS-CoV-2, with mild disease in nine patients and severe disease in one. In the convalescent cohort there were six males and four females, among whom were two Hispanic individuals, seven Caucasians, two Asians and one multiracial person. Two doses of either the Pfizer-BioNTech BNT162b2 vaccine (n=8) or the Moderna mRNA-1273 vaccine (n=2) were administered to participants. Post-COVID blood samples were collected from convalescent patients a median of roughly 100 days after diagnosis, with a range of about 30 to 170 days. Post-vaccine blood samples were collected a median of about 72 days after the second vaccine dose, ranging from about 13 to 241 days. For stimulating the cultures, overlapping spike peptide pools were used, derived from SARS-CoV-2 as well as from the common cold coronaviruses HCoV-NL63, HCoV-OC43 and HCoV-229E. Control cultures received a CEFX viral epitope pool as the positive control, an HIV-1 Nef peptide pool as the negative control, or no peptide. In approximately ten COVID-19 convalescent patients and a handful of infection-naive healthy vaccine recipients, the spike-specific CD4+ TCR repertoire before mRNA vaccination was compared with the repertoire after mRNA vaccination.

The germline V gene supplies CDR1 MNHNS and CDR2 SASEGT. The CDR3 runs 13 amino acids, cysteine and phenylalanine included. Just CDR3 DNA is preserved here, 39 bases in frame from base 1. A distance of 15 bases separates the germline ends of V and J, which lose 6 bases and 9 bases respectively. Turning to this clonotype: Its antigen is not yet known. Base qualities are not recorded, but no much larger clone differs from it by a single base.

Reading the label with the study, this specimen's treatment or condition is: approximately nine-day PBMC culture with coronavirus spike peptide pools or control peptides (ViraFEST assay). The ViraFEST assay, used in the study, expanded antigen-specific T cells with peptide pools and then identified the expanded clonotypes through TCR sequencing. Positive SARS-CoV-2 PCR tests in the convalescent patients dated from March to December 2020, before Alpha, Beta and Delta variants emerged in the United States. Fewer than 2.5 million PBMCs per well were cultured in IMDM with approximately 5.5% human AB serum and 7.5 to 10 IU/ml IL-2, plus 10 ug/ml peptide pools. On days 3 and 7, half of the culture medium was replaced with fresh IL-2-containing medium. CD4+ T cells were isolated after roughly eleven days of culture through negative selection using the EasySep CD4+ T cell isolation kit. Ficoll-Paque Plus gradient centrifugation was used to isolate PBMCs from whole blood, and the isolated PBMCs were then either used fresh or cryopreserved at -140C. Triplicate wells were generally used for each culture condition.

The study at large found these results: Although the median number of SARS-CoV-2-reactive clonotypes went up from roughly 20 after infection to 35 to 40 after vaccination, the increase was not significant. Only a relatively small number of convalescent patients were included in the study, and early timepoints following natural infection were not analyzed. In convalescent patients, nearly all vaccine-specific clones (304 of 307) were found to be mono-reactive for SARS-CoV-2 spike rather than cross-reactive with common cold coronaviruses. Among the post-vaccine SARS-CoV-2-reactive clones in convalescent patients, a median approximately 86% showed up only after vaccination, which suggests vaccine-specific priming.

Library construction relied on PCR. DNA from cultured CD4+ T cells underwent TCR sequencing with the Oncomine TCR Beta short-read assay at the Johns Hopkins FTIC core. The QIAamp micro DNA kit was used to extract genomic DNA from the cultured CD4+ T cells. Oncomine TCR Beta libraries from cultured CD4+ T cells were pooled with unique dual indexes and sequenced on an Illumina iSeq 100. In the source study's methods: Non-productive sequences were removed, and CDR3s that did not start with C, did not end with F or W, or were shorter than 7 amino acids were discarded. Antigen-specific clonotypes were identified with the MANAFEST web application by comparing peptide-stimulated wells with reference and other culture wells. To be called positive, a clone needed an FDR below 0.05, an odds ratio above 5, and a productive frequency above 0.1% in at least two of three replicate wells. A clonotype was classed as cross-reactive if the clonotype showed significant expansion both in SARS-CoV-2 spike wells and in at least one common cold coronavirus spike condition. CDR3 homology was assessed with Levenshtein distances (stringdist) and unrooted phylogenetic trees (ape) in R version 3.6.1. TCRdb redid the processing of the public reads, applying fastp at Q25 and MiXCR, and retained in-frame beta chains. One record per CDR3 amino acid sequence lists the most common genes and DNA. The V and J calls reflect TCRdb's pipeline rather than the authors' work. Within this sample are about 4,800 distinct CDR3 sequences, with less than 25% of them counted one time only. 20% to 25% of the sample is in the top ten clones.

The V and J segments used are TRBV6-1 and TRBJ2-1, and perhaps TRBD2 as D gene, on 6 matching bases. The sequencing sample was made of CD4+ T cells from blood, cultured in vitro. This clonotype originated in a human donor who had recovered from COVID-19. The CDR3 reads CASSSDRRGEQFF. The nucleotide sequence is given as TGTGCCAGCAGCAGTGATCGGAGGGGTGAGCAGTTCTTC.